This T cell receptor (beta chain) was found in a study of cytomegalovirus exposure and HLA in healthy donors. Primers for the PCR totalled 60 Vbeta and 13 Jbeta. Some clones are missing from TCRdb's copy, which holds only in-frame ones; the method was immunoSEQ multiplex PCR. Of some 60,000 clones listed, 65% to 75% were seen once; the top ten hold under 6%. Germline V gene sequence: CDR1 ENHRY, CDR2 SYGVKD. The CDR3 consists of 14 residues. V was pared by 3 bases and J by 7 bases, with 5 bases of the junction left unmatched. This receptor was obtained from a woman in her 30s in good health and CMV-seronegative. The V gene is TRBV10-3, the J gene TRBJ1-1; 10 bases line up with TRBD1. The sequenced sample was PBMCs. The CDR3 coding sequence is TGTGCCATCAGTGACAGACAGGGGGCGGTTGAAGCTTTCTTT. Its protein product is CAISDRQGAVEAFF.